This paragraph reports one T cell receptor beta chain. The target antigen is unknown. This sample stems from a study of regulatory T cells. Primers: 52 TRBV forward and 13 TRBJ reverse. Sequenced by immunoSEQ multiplex PCR; TCRdb stores in-frame clones only, minus some. The sample holds over 25,000 clones, more than 85% seen once. This CDR3 is built from 13 residues. Germline CDR1 and CDR2: KGHSH and LQKENI. Between the trimmed V and J ends, which lost 0 bases and 5 bases, there was a span of 6 bases. Study-level points and caveats: Skewed V and J usage and few unique V-J pairs marked patient repertoires, most in Tregs. In CD3G-deficient patients, conventional CD4+ T cells were enriched for hydrophobic CDR3 residues at positions 6 and 7.

Patients aged 2 to 39 years had fewer naive and more memory CD4+ and CD8+ T cells. Sorting split CD4+ cells into CD25-high CD127-low Tregs and CD25-low CD127-high conventional T cells. The sequenced material came from conventional CD4+ T cells sorted from blood. V usage is TRBV18 and J usage is TRBJ2-3, with D uncertain. This TCR came from a child under 10 years old with CD3G deficiency. This CDR3 is CASSPPGIDTQYF. DNA for the CDR3: TGTGCCAGCTCACCACCGGGGATAGATACGCAGTATTTT.